Listed below are T cell receptor beta chains from one sample, sequenced in a study of cytomegalovirus exposure and HLA in healthy donors. Here immunoSEQ multiplex PCR was the method, and the copy in TCRdb shows in-frame clones only, minus some. The table lists 45,000 to 75,000 clones, approximately 63% of them singletons. Sequencing was carried out using PBMCs. All receptors come from a woman aged 55-70 years in good health and CMV-seropositive. Both conserved end residues are trimmed from each CDR3. The size field is filled for only some rows; it gives once, few, many or a size class.

clone size,V gene,J gene,CDR3 protein
.,TRBV5-1,TRBJ1-1,ASSAGTGGAEAF
few,TRBV19,TRBJ1-1,ASSARQGRDTEAF
.,TRBV7-9,TRBJ1-1,ASSQGGAFTEAF
once,TRBV15,TRBJ2-1,ATSRDAQTGVSSYNEQF
.,TRBV7-7,TRBJ1-1,ASSYGQGTVAF
.,TRBV29-1,TRBJ2-3,SEVINGSGGDSDTQY
.,TRBV4-2,TRBJ2-3,ASTTGTSGGWGTDTQY
.,TRBV4-2,TRBJ1-4,ASSQGPRGVNEKLF
.,TRBV5-8,.,ASSRARGLSYEQY
.,TRBV9,TRBJ1-1,ASSRGDPRDTEAF
.,TRBV15,TRBJ2-7,ATSRDRGSYEQY
.,TRBV6-6,TRBJ1-3,ASSQGGDSGNTIY